This TCR beta chain was obtained from a study of identical twins. Study findings and constraints: Part of the zero-insertion signal could reflect confounding by invariant MAIT and iNKT cells. The study drew conclusions from cross-sectional statistical analysis, not from following the same donors. Weaker excess twin sharing was seen among beta out-of-frame sequences.

This CDR3 spans 15 amino acids. V was clipped by 3 bases and J by 2 bases; unmatched bases: 4. CDR1 and CDR2 (germline): LGHNA, YNFKEQ. This clonotype was detected a few times. What it binds is not known. With template switching, a universal primer site was added, and the cDNA carried unique molecular identifiers. TCRdb reprocessed the 5' RACE reads with MiXCR, giving one entry per CDR3 protein. The repertoire holds 450,000 to 650,000 distinct CDR3 sequences, with roughly 9.5% as singletons. The same sample was also studied in work on yellow fever vaccine responses in identical twins.

The chain recombines TRBV4-2 with TRBJ2-3, with 8 bases fitting TRBD2. The sample consisted of PBMCs. The TCR comes from a woman aged 18-29 years in good health. CDR3 sequence (DNA): TGTGCCAGCAGCCATGGGCGGGAGGTCACAGATACGCAGTATTTT. Amino acid sequence: CASSHGREVTDTQYF.